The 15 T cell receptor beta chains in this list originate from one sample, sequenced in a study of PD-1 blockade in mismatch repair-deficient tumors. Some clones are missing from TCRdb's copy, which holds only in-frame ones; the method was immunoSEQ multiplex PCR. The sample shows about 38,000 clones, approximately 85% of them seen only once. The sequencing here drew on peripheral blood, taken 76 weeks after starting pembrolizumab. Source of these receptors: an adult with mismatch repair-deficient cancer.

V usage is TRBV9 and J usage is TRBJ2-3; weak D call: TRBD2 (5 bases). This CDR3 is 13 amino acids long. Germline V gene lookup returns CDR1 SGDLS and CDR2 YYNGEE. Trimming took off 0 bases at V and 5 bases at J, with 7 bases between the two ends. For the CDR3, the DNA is TGTGCCAGCAGCGTAGTTGCGGGAGATACGCAGTATTTT. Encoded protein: CASSVVAGDTQYF. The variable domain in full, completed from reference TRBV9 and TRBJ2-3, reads DSGVTQTPKHLITATGQRVTLRCSPRSGDLSVYWYQQSLDQGLQFLIQYYNGEERAKGNILERFSAQQFPDLHSELNLSSLELGDSALYFCASSVVAGDTQYFGPGTRLTVL.

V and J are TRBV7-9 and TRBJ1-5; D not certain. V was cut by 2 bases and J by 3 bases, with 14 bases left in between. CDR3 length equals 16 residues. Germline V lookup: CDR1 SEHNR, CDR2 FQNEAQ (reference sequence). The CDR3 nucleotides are TGTGCCAGCAGCTTACCGAAGCGGCAGGCCAATCAGCCCCAGCATTTT. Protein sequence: CASSLPKRQANQPQHF.

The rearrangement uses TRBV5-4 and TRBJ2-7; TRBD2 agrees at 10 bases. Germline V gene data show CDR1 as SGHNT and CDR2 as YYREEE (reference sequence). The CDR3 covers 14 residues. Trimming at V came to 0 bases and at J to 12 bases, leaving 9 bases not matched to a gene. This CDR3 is CASSLEGSGRPAYF. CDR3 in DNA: TGTGCCAGCAGCTTGGAGGGTAGCGGGAGGCCCGCGTACTTC.

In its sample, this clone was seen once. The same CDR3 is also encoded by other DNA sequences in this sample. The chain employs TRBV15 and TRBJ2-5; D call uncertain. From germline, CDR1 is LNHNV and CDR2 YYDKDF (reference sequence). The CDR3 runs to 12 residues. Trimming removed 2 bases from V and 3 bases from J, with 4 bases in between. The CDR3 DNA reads TGTGCCACCAGCAGACAGAAAGAGACCCAGTACTTC. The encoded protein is CATSRQKETQYF.

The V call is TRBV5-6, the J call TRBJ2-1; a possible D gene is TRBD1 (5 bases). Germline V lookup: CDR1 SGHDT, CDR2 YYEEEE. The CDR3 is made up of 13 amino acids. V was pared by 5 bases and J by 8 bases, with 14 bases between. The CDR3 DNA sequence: TGTGCCAGCAGTTGGTACGTAGGGGATGAGCAGTTCTTC. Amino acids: CASSWYVGDEQFF.

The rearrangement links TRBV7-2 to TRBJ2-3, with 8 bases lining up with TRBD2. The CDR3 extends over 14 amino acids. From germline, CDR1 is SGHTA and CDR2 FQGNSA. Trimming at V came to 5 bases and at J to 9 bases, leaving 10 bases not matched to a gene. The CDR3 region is CASSQTSVGVTQYF. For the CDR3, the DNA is TGTGCCAGCAGCCAGACTAGCGTAGGCGTGACGCAGTATTTT.

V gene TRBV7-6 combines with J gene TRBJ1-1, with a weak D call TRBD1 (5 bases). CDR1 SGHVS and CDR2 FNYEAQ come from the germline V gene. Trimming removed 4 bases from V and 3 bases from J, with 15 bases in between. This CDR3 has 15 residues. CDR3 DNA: TGTGCCAGCAGCTCGACAGCCTACCCCGACACTGAAGCTTTCTTT. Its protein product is CASSSTAYPDTEAFF.

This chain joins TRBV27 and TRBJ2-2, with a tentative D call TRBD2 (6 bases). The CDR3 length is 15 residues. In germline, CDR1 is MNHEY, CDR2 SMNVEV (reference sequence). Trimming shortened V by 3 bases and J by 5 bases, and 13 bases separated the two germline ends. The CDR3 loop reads CASSFTGVLTGELFF. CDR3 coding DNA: TGTGCCAGCAGTTTCACGGGAGTTCTGACCGGGGAGCTGTTTTTT.

This CDR3 is CASSGSTTGVPYNEQFF. CDR3 nucleotides: TGTGCCAGCAGCGGTAGCACGACAGGGGTTCCCTACAATGAGCAGTTCTTC. The chain is built from TRBV27 and TRBJ2-1, with TRBD1 matching 8 bases. Germline trimming cut 6 bases from V and 2 bases from J; bases unmatched to any gene: 12. The CDR3 covers 17 residues. The germline CDR1 and CDR2 sequences are MNHEY and SMNVEV (reference sequence).

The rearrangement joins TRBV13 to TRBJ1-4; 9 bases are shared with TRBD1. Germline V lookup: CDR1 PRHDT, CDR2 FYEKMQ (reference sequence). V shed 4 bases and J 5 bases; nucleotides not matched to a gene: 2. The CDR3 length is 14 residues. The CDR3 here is CASSYDRGNEKLFF. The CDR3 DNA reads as TGTGCCAGCAGCTACGACAGGGGGAATGAAAAACTGTTTTTT.

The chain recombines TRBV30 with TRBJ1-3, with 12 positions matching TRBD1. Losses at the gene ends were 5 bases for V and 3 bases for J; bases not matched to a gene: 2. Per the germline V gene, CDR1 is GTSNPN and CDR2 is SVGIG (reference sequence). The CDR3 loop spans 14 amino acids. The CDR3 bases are TGTGCCTGGGGGACAGGGGGCAATGGAAACACCATATATTTT. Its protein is CAWGTGGNGNTIYF.

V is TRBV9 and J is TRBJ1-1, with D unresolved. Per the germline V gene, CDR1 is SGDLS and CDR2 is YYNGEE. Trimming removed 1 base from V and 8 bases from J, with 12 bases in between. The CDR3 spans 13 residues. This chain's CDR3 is CASSVTSAGEAFF. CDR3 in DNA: TGTGCCAGCAGCGTAACCTCTGCCGGCGAAGCTTTCTTT.

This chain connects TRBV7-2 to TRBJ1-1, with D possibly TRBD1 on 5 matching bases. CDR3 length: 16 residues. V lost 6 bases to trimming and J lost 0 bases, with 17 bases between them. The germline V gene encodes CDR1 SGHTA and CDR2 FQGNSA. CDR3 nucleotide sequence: TGTGCCAGCAGTCCCGCCGTGGGACTGATGAACACTGAAGCTTTCTTT. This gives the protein CASSPAVGLMNTEAFF.

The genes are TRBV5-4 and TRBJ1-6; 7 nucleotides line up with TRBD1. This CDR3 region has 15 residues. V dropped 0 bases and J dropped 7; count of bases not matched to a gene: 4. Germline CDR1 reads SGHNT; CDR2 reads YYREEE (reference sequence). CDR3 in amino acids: CASSLDRGSNSPLHF. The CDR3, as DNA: TGTGCCAGCAGCTTGGACAGGGGTTCCAATTCACCCCTCCACTTT.

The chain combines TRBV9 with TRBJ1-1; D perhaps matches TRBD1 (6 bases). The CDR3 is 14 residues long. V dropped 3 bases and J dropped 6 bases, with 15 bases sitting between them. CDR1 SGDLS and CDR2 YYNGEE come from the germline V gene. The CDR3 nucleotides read TGTGCCAGCAGCGACCCAGAGGGGGACGCTGAAGCTTTCTTT. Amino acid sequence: CASSDPEGDAEAFF.